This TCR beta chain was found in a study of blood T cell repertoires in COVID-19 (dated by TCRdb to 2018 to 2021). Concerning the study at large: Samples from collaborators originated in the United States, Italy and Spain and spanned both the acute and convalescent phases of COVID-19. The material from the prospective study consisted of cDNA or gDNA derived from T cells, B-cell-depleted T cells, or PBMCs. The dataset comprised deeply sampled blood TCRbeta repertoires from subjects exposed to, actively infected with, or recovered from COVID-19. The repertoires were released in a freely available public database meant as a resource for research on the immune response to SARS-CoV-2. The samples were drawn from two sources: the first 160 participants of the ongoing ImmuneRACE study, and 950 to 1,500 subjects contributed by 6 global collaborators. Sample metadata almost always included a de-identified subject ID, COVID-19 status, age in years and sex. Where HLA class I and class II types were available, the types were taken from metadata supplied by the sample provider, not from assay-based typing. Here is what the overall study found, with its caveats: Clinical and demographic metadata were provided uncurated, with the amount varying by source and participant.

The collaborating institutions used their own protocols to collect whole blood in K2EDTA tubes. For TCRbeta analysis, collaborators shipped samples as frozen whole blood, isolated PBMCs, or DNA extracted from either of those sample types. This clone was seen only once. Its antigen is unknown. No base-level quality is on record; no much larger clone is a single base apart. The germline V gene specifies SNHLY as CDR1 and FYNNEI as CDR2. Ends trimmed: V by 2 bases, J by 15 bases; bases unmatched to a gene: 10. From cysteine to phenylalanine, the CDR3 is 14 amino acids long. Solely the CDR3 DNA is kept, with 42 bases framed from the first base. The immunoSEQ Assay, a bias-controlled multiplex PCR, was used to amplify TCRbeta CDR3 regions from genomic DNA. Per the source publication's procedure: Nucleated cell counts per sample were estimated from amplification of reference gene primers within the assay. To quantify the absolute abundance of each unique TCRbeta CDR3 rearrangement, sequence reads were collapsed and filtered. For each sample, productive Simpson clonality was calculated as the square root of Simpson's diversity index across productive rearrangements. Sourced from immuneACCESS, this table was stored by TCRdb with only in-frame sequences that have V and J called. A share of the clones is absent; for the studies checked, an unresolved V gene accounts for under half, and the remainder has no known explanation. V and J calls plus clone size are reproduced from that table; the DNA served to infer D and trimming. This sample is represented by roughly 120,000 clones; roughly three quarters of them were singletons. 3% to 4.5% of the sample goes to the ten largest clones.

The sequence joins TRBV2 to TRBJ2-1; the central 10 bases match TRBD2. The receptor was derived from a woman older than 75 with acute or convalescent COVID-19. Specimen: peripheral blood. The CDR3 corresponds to CASSEQRGGGVPFF. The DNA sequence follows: TGTGCCAGCAGTGAACAGCGGGGGGGCGGGGTTCCGTTCTTC. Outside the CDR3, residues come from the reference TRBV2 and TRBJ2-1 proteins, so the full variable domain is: EPEVTQTPSHQVTQMGQEVILRCVPISNHLYFYWYRQILGQKVEFLVSFYNNEISEKSEIFDDQFSVERPDGSNFTLKIRSTKLEDSAMYFCASSEQRGGGVPFFGPGTRLTVL.